This TCR beta chain was retrieved from a study of control samples from healthy donors and cancer patients. Only a few counts were recorded for this clone. The data were produced by immunoSEQ multiplex PCR, yet TCRdb's version contains in-frame clones alone and is incomplete. The sample includes about 94,000 clones, more than 85% seen only once; the top ten take roughly 1.3%. Between the trimmed V and J ends, which lost 4 bases and 2 bases, there was a span of 19 bases. The CDR3 has 16 residues. Germline V gives CDR1 SGDLS, CDR2 YYNGEE. The TCR comes from a woman between 45 and 65 years old in good health. The sequenced sample consisted of blood. The rearrangement links TRBV9 to TRBJ2-7; a possible D gene is TRBD2 (6 bases). The CDR3 reads CASSPLWGSGAYEQYF. The CDR3 DNA sequence: TGTGCCAGCAGCCCCCTCTGGGGTAGCGGCGCCTACGAGCAGTACTTC. The variable domain in full, with the rest retrieved from reference TRBV9 and TRBJ2-7, is DSGVTQTPKHLITATGQRVTLRCSPRSGDLSVYWYQQSLDQGLQFLIQYYNGEERAKGNILERFSAQQFPDLHSELNLSSLELGDSALYFCASSPLWGSGAYEQYFGPGTRLTVT.